This is a list of T cell receptor beta chains from one sample in a study of T cell repertoires in cytomegalovirus infection. These TCRs are of unknown antigen specificity. TCRdb re-called the reads with MiXCR, one entry per CDR3 protein. The sample contains approximately 120,000 distinct CDR3 sequences, around 32% of which appear only once. Sequenced material: CD8+ T cells from cultured PBMCs, taken from culture after CMV antigen stimulation. These receptors were taken from a human donor in good health (CMV status not recorded). Some clones in this sample may be carry-over from other donors' samples. The CDR3 runs from the conserved cysteine through the conserved F or W. Not all rows give a size; the values are once, few, many and, for expanded clones, a class.

v_call clone_size cdr3_aa
TRBV10-3 . CAISNPSTGTDSPLHF
TRBV28 . CASREQGATEAFF
TRBV2 . CASNGVFGVEQFF
TRBV19 . CASMGRAPYEQYF
TRBV4-1 . CASSQVPTGGYNEQFF
TRBV20-1 . CSASDPQRGDSEQFF
TRBV27 . CASSLLPGGGNEQFF
TRBV5-4 . CASSPRYNEQFF
TRBV7-2 many CASSRLSDTDTQYF
TRBV6-6 few CASAKGILNEKLFF
TRBV6-2/TRBV6-3 . CASSYWTEDEQYF
TRBV4-2 . CASSQDRGYPEAFF
TRBV6-2/TRBV6-3 few CASSLRPGEGTDTQYF
TRBV4-2 . CASSQDLSWDRGYEQYF
TRBV6-5 . CASSYMAGTYEQYF
TRBV12-3/TRBV12-4 . CASRNPGTGILGVSPLHF
TRBV7-8 few CASSLVAGGPYEQYF
TRBV11-1 . CASSRSGTGSVSYEQYF
TRBV7-9 few CASSLWEDATNEKLFF
TRBV19 few CASSIGGQGGYEQYF
TRBV19 . CASSIGGGGANVLTF
TRBV6-5 . CASSYSMGDQETQYF
TRBV29-1 . CSVQGDTSSTDTQYF
TRBV27 many CASSLSARNEQYF
TRBV14 . CASSRAANAFGEQYF
TRBV10-3 many CAISESQRGGPRETQYF
TRBV27 few CASSLSSTAAIYEQYF
TRBV4-1 few CASSQGGSETYEQYF
TRBV7-9 few CASSSLGTYPGGSLSGANVLTF
TRBV29-1 once CSGGGQEANYGYTF
TRBV6-6 . CASRETYEQYF
TRBV6-6 . CASSYPGQGATNNEQFF
TRBV20-1 many CSASRTSGGTDTQYF